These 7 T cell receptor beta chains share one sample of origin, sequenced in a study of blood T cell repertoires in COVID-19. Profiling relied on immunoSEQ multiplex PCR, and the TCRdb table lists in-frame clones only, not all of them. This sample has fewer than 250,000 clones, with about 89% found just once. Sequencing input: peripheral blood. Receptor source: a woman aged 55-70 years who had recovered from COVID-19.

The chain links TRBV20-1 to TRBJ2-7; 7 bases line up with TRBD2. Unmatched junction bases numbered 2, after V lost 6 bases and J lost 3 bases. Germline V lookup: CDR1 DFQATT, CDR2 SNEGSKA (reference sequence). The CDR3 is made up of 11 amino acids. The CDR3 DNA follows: TGCAGTGCAGGACTAGGCTACGAGCAGTACTTC. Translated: CSAGLGYEQYF.

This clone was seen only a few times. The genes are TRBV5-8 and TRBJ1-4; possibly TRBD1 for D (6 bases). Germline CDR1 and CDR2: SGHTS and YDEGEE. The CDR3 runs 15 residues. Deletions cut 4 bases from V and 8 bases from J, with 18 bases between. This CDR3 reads CASSIDRDKGEKLFF. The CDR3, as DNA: TGTGCCAGCAGCATCGACCGGGACAAAGGCGAAAAACTGTTTTTT.

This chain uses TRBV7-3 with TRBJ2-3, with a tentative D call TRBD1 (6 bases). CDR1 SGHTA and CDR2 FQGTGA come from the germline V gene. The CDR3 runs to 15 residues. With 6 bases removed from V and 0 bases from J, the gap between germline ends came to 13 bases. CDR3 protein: CASSFRGSSTDTQYF. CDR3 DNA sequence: TGTGCCAGCAGTTTCAGGGGATCGAGCACAGATACGCAGTATTTT.

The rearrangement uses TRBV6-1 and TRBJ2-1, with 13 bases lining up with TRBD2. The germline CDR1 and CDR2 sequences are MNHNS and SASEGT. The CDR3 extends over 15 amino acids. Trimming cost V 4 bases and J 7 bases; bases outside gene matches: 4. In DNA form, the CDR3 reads TGTGCCAGCAGTGCCGGACTAGCGGGGGAGAATGAGCAGTTCTTC. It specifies CASSAGLAGENEQFF.

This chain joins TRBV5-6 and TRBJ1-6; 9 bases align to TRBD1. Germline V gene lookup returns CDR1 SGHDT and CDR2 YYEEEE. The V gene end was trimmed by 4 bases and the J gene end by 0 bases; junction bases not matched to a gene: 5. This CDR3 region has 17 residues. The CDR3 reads CASSGGTGSSYNSPLHF. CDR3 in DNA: TGTGCCAGCAGCGGGGGGACAGGGAGCTCCTATAATTCACCCCTCCACTTT.

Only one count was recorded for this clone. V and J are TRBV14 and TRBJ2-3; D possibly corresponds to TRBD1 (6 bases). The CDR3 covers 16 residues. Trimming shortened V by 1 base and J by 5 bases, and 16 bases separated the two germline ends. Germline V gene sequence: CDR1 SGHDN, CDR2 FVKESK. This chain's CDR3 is CASSQGLPGVEDTQYF. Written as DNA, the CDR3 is TGTGCCAGCAGCCAAGGTTTACCAGGGGTCGAAGATACGCAGTATTTT.

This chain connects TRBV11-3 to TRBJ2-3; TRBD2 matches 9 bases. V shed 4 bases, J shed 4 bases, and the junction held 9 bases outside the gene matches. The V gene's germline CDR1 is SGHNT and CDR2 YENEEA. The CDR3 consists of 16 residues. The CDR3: CASSSGLAGAPDTQYF. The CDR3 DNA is TGTGCCAGCAGCTCCGGGTTAGCGGGGGCCCCAGATACGCAGTATTTT.